The 7 T cell receptor beta chains in this list originate from one sample, sequenced in a study of T cell responses to AZD1222 COVID-19 vaccine. Generated by immunoSEQ multiplex PCR, the TCRdb table keeps only in-frame clones and is missing some. The sample lists about 150,000 clones; around 94% were seen once. The sample in question was peripheral blood, obtained on day 0 of AZD1222 vaccination. These receptors all stem from an adult in good health.

The V and J genes are TRBV12-5 and TRBJ2-5; 9 bases are a match to TRBD2. The V gene's germline CDR1 is LGHNT and CDR2 FRNRAP. There are 17 residues in the CDR3. Trimming removed 7 bases from V and 2 bases from J; junction bases left unmatched: 14. The CDR3 loop is CASAQKTSGTPQETQYF. The CDR3, as DNA: TGTGCTAGTGCCCAAAAGACTAGCGGAACTCCTCAAGAGACCCAGTACTTC.

The V gene is TRBV10-3, the J gene TRBJ2-5, with 10 bases aligning to TRBD1. CDR3 size: 14 residues. Germline CDR1 and CDR2: ENHRY and SYGVKD. V lost 8 bases and J lost 4; bases outside the gene matches: 7. The CDR3 loop reads CAIGDRTGGETQYF. CDR3 coding DNA: TGTGCCATCGGAGACCGGACAGGGGGAGAGACCCAGTACTTC.

The chain uses TRBV19 and TRBJ1-3; D is uncertain. CDR3 length equals 15 residues. Between the trimmed V and J ends, which lost 5 bases and 0 bases, there was a span of 11 bases. Germline V lookup: CDR1 LNHDA, CDR2 SQIVND (reference sequence). The chain's CDR3 is CASSWGENSGNTIYF. The CDR3 DNA is TGTGCCAGTAGTTGGGGAGAGAACTCTGGAAACACCATATATTTT.

V is TRBV19 and J is TRBJ1-2, with a possible D match to TRBD1 (5 bases). There are 16 residues in the CDR3. Germline V gives CDR1 LNHDA, CDR2 SQIVND (reference sequence). The V end lost 5 bases, the J end lost 4 bases, and 20 bases lay between the germline ends. The CDR3, as DNA: TGTGCCAGTAGTTATGGCCTGGTCGTGGGGGGCTATGGCTACACCTTC. Protein product: CASSYGLVVGGYGYTF.

The chain employs TRBV25-1 and TRBJ1-1; a weak D match, TRBD1 (5 bases). Trimming removed 2 bases at V and 0 bases at J, with 10 bases between. Germline V gene sequence: CDR1 MGHDK, CDR2 SYGVNS. The CDR3 length is 15 residues. CDR3 sequence (DNA): TGTGCCAGCAGTGAACAGGGTACCATGAACACTGAAGCTTTCTTT. This encodes CASSEQGTMNTEAFF.

The chain recombines TRBV7-6 with TRBJ2-2; possible D gene TRBD2, 6 bases. The V gene lost 6 bases and the J gene lost 4 bases, with 15 bases spanning the gap. Germline V gives CDR1 SGHVS, CDR2 FNYEAQ. The CDR3 has 15 amino acids. DNA for the CDR3: TGTGCCAGCAGGGAGGGAGGACGCGGCACCGGGGAGCTGTTTTTT. Protein product: CASREGGRGTGELFF.

In this sample, this clone turned up once. This CDR3 is CAWSAGTAPYEQYV. DNA for the CDR3: TGTGCCTGGAGTGCCGGGACAGCGCCCTACGAGCAGTACGTC. The chain recombines TRBV30 with TRBJ2-7, with 7 bases identical to TRBD1. Germline V gene data show CDR1 as GTSNPN and CDR2 as SVGIG (reference sequence). V shed 1 base and J 2 bases; nucleotides not matched to a gene: 5. The CDR3 covers 14 residues.